Shown below are 29 T cell receptor beta chains from a single sample sequenced in a study of blood T cell repertoires in COVID-19. Assay used: immunoSEQ multiplex PCR; TCRdb lists only in-frame clones, some missing. This sample has around 42,000 clones, with more than 70% found just once. Sequenced sample: peripheral blood. Receptors originate from an older man with acute or convalescent COVID-19.

This chain connects TRBV5-1 to TRBJ2-7; possible D gene TRBD2, 6 bases. The V end was cut by 0 bases, the J end by 5 bases, with 15 bases between. Germline V gene data show CDR1 as SGHRS and CDR2 as YFSETQ. The CDR3 is 15 amino acids. CDR3 nucleotides: TGCGCCAGCAGCTTGGGCGGGACTGGGTATCACGAGCAGTACTTC. Encoded protein: CASSLGGTGYHEQYF.

This clone was detected only once. The chain has TRBV10-3 and TRBJ1-2; 8 bases agree with TRBD1. Germline CDR1 and CDR2: ENHRY and SYGVKD. The V gene end was trimmed by 6 bases and the J gene end by 3 bases; junction bases not matched to a gene: 6. CDR3 size: 14 residues. CDR3 sequence (DNA): TGTGCCATCAGGACTGGACAGGGTGACTATGGCTACACCTTC. Translated, it gives CAIRTGQGDYGYTF.

The chain joins TRBV12-3 or TRBV12-4 to TRBJ1-2; 8 bases align to TRBD1. The V segment lost 5 bases and the J segment 4 bases; nucleotides outside the gene matches: 3. The CDR3 has 13 residues. In DNA, the CDR3 is TGTGCCAGCAGTCGGGACAGGTCCTATGGCTACACCTTC. This encodes CASSRDRSYGYTF.

This clone came up once. V usage is TRBV7-2 and J usage is TRBJ1-6, with TRBD1 as a possible D gene (5 bases). The CDR3 consists of 15 residues. The germline gives CDR1 SGHTA, CDR2 FQGNSA. V dropped 4 bases and J dropped 6 bases, with 13 bases sitting between them. The CDR3 here is CASSWTTESNSPLHF. The CDR3 DNA is TGTGCCAGCAGCTGGACGACAGAGTCTAATTCACCCCTCCACTTT.

The chain is built from TRBV5-1 and TRBJ1-1, with D uncertain. With 0 bases removed from V and 1 base from J, the gap between germline ends came to 4 bases. Germline assignment: CDR1 SGHRS and CDR2 YFSETQ. The CDR3 has 13 residues. This CDR3 reads CASSLAGNTEAFF. In DNA, the CDR3 is TGCGCCAGCAGCTTGGCAGGGAACACTGAAGCTTTCTTT.

The chain combines TRBV21-1 with TRBJ2-5; TRBD1 is taken as the D call from the table, unchecked against the DNA. TRBV21-1 is given as a pseudogene. The CDR3 runs to 17 residues. CDR3 nucleotide sequence: TGTGCCAGCAGCAAAGCGCCCTCAGGGGGCGGGGATCTGACCCAGTACTTC. Translating it yields CASSKAPSGGGDLTQYF.

This chain links TRBV3-1 (or the pseudogene TRBV3-2) with TRBJ1-5, with D perhaps TRBD1 (6 bases). Trimming left V 1 base short and J 3 bases short, with 13 bases between. Germline CDR1 is LGHDT and CDR2 is YNNKEL (reference sequence). The CDR3 spans 16 residues. The CDR3 DNA is TGTGCCAGCAGCCAAGTTCTGAGACAGGCCAATCAGCCCCAGCATTTT. Translation: CASSQVLRQANQPQHF.

The chain uses TRBV7-2 and TRBJ2-1; D is perhaps TRBD2 (5 bases). The V end lost 1 base, the J end lost 7 bases, and 17 bases lay between the germline ends. There are 16 residues in the CDR3. CDR1 SGHTA and CDR2 FQGNSA come from the germline V gene. DNA for the CDR3: TGTGCCAGCAGCTTAGTAGAGGGCCTCCTATATAATGAGCAGTTCTTC. Residues: CASSLVEGLLYNEQFF. The entire variable domain, with the rest obtained from reference TRBV7-2 and TRBJ2-1, is as follows: GAGVSQSPSNKVTEKGKDVELRCDPISGHTALYWYRQSLGQGLEFLIYFQGNSAPDKSGLPSDRFSAERTGGSVSTLTIQRTQQEDSAVYLCASSLVEGLLYNEQFFGPGTRLTVL.

The chain couples TRBV19 to TRBJ1-1, with 7 bases identical to TRBD1. CDR1 is LNHDA, CDR2 SQIVND, per germline (reference sequence). The CDR3 runs 14 residues. CDR3 residues: CATTTGVMNTEAFF. The CDR3 nucleotides are TGTGCTACAACTACAGGGGTCATGAACACTGAAGCTTTCTTT.

This rearrangement joins TRBV5-1 to TRBJ2-1; D remains ambiguous. The CDR3 totals 15 residues. Trimming removed 1 base from V and 0 bases from J, with 8 bases in between. Per the germline V gene, CDR1 is SGHRS and CDR2 is YFSETQ. The CDR3 bases are TGCGCCAGCAGCTTGACAGTGAGCTCCTACAATGAGCAGTTCTTC. Translation gives CASSLTVSSYNEQFF.

The V gene is TRBV18, the J gene TRBJ2-7, with D tentatively TRBD1 (6 bases). V gave up 3 bases and J gave up 2 bases, with 11 bases separating them. This CDR3 region has 14 residues. Germline V gene sequence: CDR1 KGHSH, CDR2 LQKENI. CDR3 region: CASSPSTGPYEQYF. CDR3 bases: TGTGCCAGCTCACCTTCGACAGGTCCCTACGAGCAGTACTTC.

The genes are TRBV6-1 and TRBJ2-6; 7 positions agree with TRBD1. This CDR3 is 18 amino acids long. Germline trimming cut 1 base from V and 3 bases from J; bases unmatched to any gene: 9. Germline CDR1 reads MNHNS; CDR2 reads SASEGT. CDR3 sequence reads: CASSEEQGKPRGANVLTF. CDR3 DNA sequence: TGTGCCAGCAGTGAAGAACAGGGGAAGCCCCGTGGGGCCAACGTCCTGACTTTC.

This clone was observed once. The sample contains more than one DNA sequence encoding this CDR3. The chain couples TRBV27 to TRBJ1-2; TRBD1 matches 7 bases. The CDR3 loop spans 14 amino acids. Germline assignment: CDR1 MNHEY and CDR2 SMNVEV (reference sequence). V dropped 4 bases and J dropped 8; count of bases not matched to a gene: 10. CDR3: CASSSTGDSGGYTF. CDR3 coding DNA: TGTGCCAGCAGTTCCACAGGGGATTCTGGCGGCTACACCTTC.

V is TRBV6-2 or TRBV6-3 and J is TRBJ2-1, with 7 positions matching TRBD2. This CDR3 comprises 15 residues. The V gene's germline CDR1 is MNHEY and CDR2 SVGEGT. V was pared by 4 bases and J by 5 bases, with 8 bases of the junction left unmatched. DNA for the CDR3: TGTGCCAGCAGTTCCCGGACTAGGGCCGACAATGAGCAGTTCTTC. Protein sequence: CASSSRTRADNEQFF.

The chain combines TRBV4-1 with TRBJ2-7; 9 bases are a match to TRBD2. V was pared by 1 base and J by 3 bases, with 7 bases of the junction left unmatched. Germline lookup yields CDR1 MGHRA and CDR2 YSYEKL. The CDR3 consists of 16 residues. Here the CDR3 reads CASSQVSLAGLYEQYF. DNA of the CDR3: TGCGCCAGCAGCCAAGTCTCACTAGCGGGTCTCTACGAGCAGTACTTC.

This clone was counted a single time. This chain joins TRBV7-2 and TRBJ1-5, with D possibly TRBD1 on 5 matching bases. CDR3 length: 16 residues. Trimming left V 5 bases short and J 2 bases short, with 16 bases between. Germline CDR1 is SGHTA and CDR2 is FQGNSA. The CDR3 DNA sequence: TGTGCCAGCAGCCAAGTGGGGGGTAGTGGCAATCAGCCCCAGCATTTT. Translated: CASSQVGGSGNQPQHF.

Here the CDR3 reads CSVVGGNYGYTF. For the CDR3, the DNA is TGCAGCGTTGTGGGCGGGAACTATGGCTACACCTTC. This sequence joins TRBV29-1 and TRBJ1-2; D unresolved. CDR3 length: 12 amino acids. Deletions cut 4 bases from V and 2 bases from J, with 8 bases between. Germline CDR1 is SQVTM and CDR2 is ANQGSEA.

The CDR3 loop reads CASRPLGTGLTGGELFF. CDR3 nucleotides: TGTGCCAGCAGACCTCTTGGGACAGGCCTTACGGGTGGGGAGCTGTTTTTT. This chain uses TRBV27 with TRBJ2-2, with 8 positions matching TRBD1. Germline trimming cut 6 bases from V and 8 bases from J; bases unmatched to any gene: 17. The CDR3 runs to 17 residues. Germline loops: CDR1 MNHEY, CDR2 SMNVEV (reference sequence).

In its sample, this clone was seen once. CDR3 residues: CASSPRSSGGIGELFF. In DNA, the CDR3 is TGTGCCAGCAGCCCGCGCAGCAGCGGGGGTATCGGGGAGCTGTTTTTT. V is TRBV7-8 and J is TRBJ2-2, with 8 bases that match TRBD2. Germline V CDR1 and CDR2: SGHVS, FQNEAQ. V lost 5 bases, J lost 7 bases, and 12 bases stayed unmatched. This CDR3 is 16 amino acids long.

The chain combines TRBV6-2 or TRBV6-3 with TRBJ2-7; the D gene is possibly TRBD2 (6 bases). CDR3 size: 13 residues. Trimming removed 2 bases at V and 3 bases at J, with 8 bases between. Germline loops: CDR1 MNHEY, CDR2 SVGEGT. The CDR3 region is CASSYLAYYEQYF. CDR3 sequence (DNA): TGTGCCAGCAGTTACCTAGCGTACTACGAGCAGTACTTC.

The chain links TRBV7-8 to TRBJ1-1; D possibly corresponds to TRBD1 (6 bases). Trimming removed 7 bases from V and 1 base from J, with 13 bases in between. In germline, CDR1 is SGHVS, CDR2 FQNEAQ. CDR3 length equals 14 residues. The CDR3 loop is CASTGNRANTEAFF. The CDR3 bases are TGTGCCAGCACCGGAAACAGGGCGAACACTGAAGCTTTCTTT.

This clone was counted a single time. The rearrangement joins TRBV18 to TRBJ2-1; 14 positions agree with TRBD2. Germline V gene data show CDR1 as KGHSH and CDR2 as LQKENI. V dropped 4 bases and J dropped 6; count of bases not matched to a gene: 2. The CDR3 is 15 residues long. Here the CDR3 reads CASSRGLAGGNEQFF. The CDR3 nucleotides are TGTGCCAGCTCACGTGGACTAGCGGGAGGCAATGAGCAGTTCTTC.

The CDR3 nucleotides are TGTGCCCAAGCCCACGTCGGGGAGACCCAGTACTTC. As protein: CAQAHVGETQYF. The rearrangement joins TRBV30 to TRBJ2-5; no reliable D call. V lost 8 bases and J lost 5, with 15 bases in between. Per germline, CDR1 GTSNPN and CDR2 SVGIG (reference sequence). The CDR3 contains 12 residues.

The V gene is TRBV2, the J gene TRBJ2-3, with 11 bases identical to TRBD2. Germline V CDR1 and CDR2: SNHLY, FYNNEI. V was pared by 4 bases and J by 3 bases, with 3 bases of the junction left unmatched. The length of the CDR3 is 15 residues. The CDR3, as DNA: TGTGCCAGCAGTGGACTAGCGGGGAAGACAGATACGCAGTATTTT. Amino acids: CASSGLAGKTDTQYF.

The chain is built from TRBV29-1 and TRBJ1-1; a weak D match, TRBD1 (5 bases). The CDR3 has 15 amino acids. V dropped 4 bases and J dropped 4 bases, with 19 bases sitting between them. CDR1 and CDR2 (germline): SQVTM, ANQGSEA. CDR3 loop: CSVAGGGRRVTEAFF. CDR3 in DNA: TGCAGCGTTGCTGGGGGGGGTAGACGGGTCACTGAAGCTTTCTTT.

This chain joins TRBV5-8 and TRBJ1-6; D not certain. Trimming took 2 bases from V and 9 from J, leaving 6 bases between them. The CDR3 covers 12 residues. Germline CDR1 and CDR2: SGHTS and YDEGEE. Written as DNA, the CDR3 is TGTGCCAGCAGCTTTAAATTTTCACCCCTCCACTTT. This translates into CASSFKFSPLHF.

The table lists this clone with a few counts. The chain carries TRBV29-1 and TRBJ1-1; 10 positions agree with TRBD1. The germline gives CDR1 SQVTM, CDR2 ANQGSEA. J was trimmed by 3 bases and V by 6 bases; bases with no gene match: 4. The CDR3 is 13 residues long. In nucleotides, the CDR3 is TGCAGCGTCGGGACAGGGGTCGACACTGAAGCTTTCTTT. It translates to CSVGTGVDTEAFF. The full variable domain, rest sourced from reference TRBV29-1 and TRBJ1-1, is SAVISQKPSRDICQRGTSLTIQCQVDSQVTMMFWYRQQPGQSLTLIATANQGSEATYESGFVIDKFPISRPNLTFSTLTVSNMSPEDSSIYLCSVGTGVDTEAFFGQGTRLTVV.

This clone occurred a few times. The chain combines TRBV7-9 with TRBJ1-2; 10 bases align to TRBD1. J lost 2 bases, V lost 5 bases, and 8 bases had no gene match. CDR3 length: 16 residues. The germline V gene has CDR1 SEHNR and CDR2 FQNEAQ (reference sequence). CDR3 sequence: CASSRRRGQGNYGYTF. CDR3 nucleotides: TGTGCCAGCAGCCGCCGTCGGGGACAGGGGAACTATGGCTACACCTTC.

The rearrangement links TRBV15 to TRBJ2-1; D possibly corresponds to TRBD2 (5 bases). In germline, CDR1 is LNHNV, CDR2 YYDKDF (reference sequence). CDR3 length: 18 residues. Trimming took 4 bases from V and 6 from J, leaving 25 bases between them. CDR3 DNA: TGTGCCACCAGCAAAACTGACGGGCCCTCGGGGAGTGGCAATGAGCAGTTCTTC. This encodes CATSKTDGPSGSGNEQFF.